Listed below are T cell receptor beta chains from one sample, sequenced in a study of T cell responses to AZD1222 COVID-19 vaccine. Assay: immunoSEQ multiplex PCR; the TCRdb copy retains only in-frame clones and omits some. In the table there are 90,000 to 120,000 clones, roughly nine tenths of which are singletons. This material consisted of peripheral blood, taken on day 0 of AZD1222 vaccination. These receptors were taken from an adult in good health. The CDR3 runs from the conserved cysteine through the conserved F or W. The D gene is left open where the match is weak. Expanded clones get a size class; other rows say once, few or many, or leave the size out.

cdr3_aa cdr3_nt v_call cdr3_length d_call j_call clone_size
CASSLAQSLATNEKLFF TGTGCCAGCAGCTTAGCCCAATCCCTTGCAACTAATGAAAAACTGTTTTTT TRBV7-9 17 . TRBJ1-4 .
CASSQGWSYNEQFF TGTGCCAGCTCACAGGGCTGGTCCTACAATGAGCAGTTCTTC TRBV28 14 . TRBJ2-1 .
CASTKGEGRQSYEQYF TGTGCCAGCACGAAAGGGGAGGGACGCCAGTCCTACGAGCAGTACTTC TRBV5-6 16 TRBD2 TRBJ2-7 .
CASSLGAKWQVGVDIQYF TGTGCCAGCAGCTTGGGGGCAAAGTGGCAGGTAGGGGTGGACATTCAGTACTTC TRBV5-5 18 . TRBJ2-4 .
CASSLQSDTQYF TGTGCCAGCAGTCTCCAGTCAGATACGCAGTATTTT TRBV6-2/TRBV6-3 12 . TRBJ2-3 .
CAWSAVTGFGEKLFF TGTGCCTGGAGTGCCGTAACAGGGTTTGGTGAAAAACTGTTTTTT TRBV30 15 . TRBJ1-4 .
CASSQDFGVSGNTIYF TGCGCCAGCAGCCAAGATTTCGGGGTCTCTGGAAACACCATATATTTT TRBV4-3 16 . TRBJ1-3 once
CASSAEMGLAGPYEQYF TGTGCCAGCAGCGCAGAGATGGGACTAGCGGGCCCCTACGAGCAGTACTTC TRBV5-8 17 TRBD2 TRBJ2-7 .
CASSLSGGALDTQYF TGTGCCAGCAGCTTAAGCGGGGGGGCTTTAGATACGCAGTATTTT TRBV7-2 15 TRBD2 TRBJ2-3 .
CASSSSAGSATDTQYF TGTGCCAGCAGTTCCTCAGCGGGCTCAGCAACAGATACGCAGTATTTT TRBV6-2/TRBV6-3 16 . TRBJ2-3 few
CASSSVTSGHEQYF TGTGCCAGCAGCTCTGTTACTAGCGGACACGAGCAGTACTTC TRBV7-2 14 TRBD2 TRBJ2-7 .
CASSIPQHEAFF TGTGCCAGTAGTATCCCGCAGCATGAAGCTTTCTTT TRBV19 12 . TRBJ1-1 .
CASSLSPGTANTEAFF TGTGCCAGCAGCTTGTCCCCCGGGACAGCTAACACTGAAGCTTTCTTT TRBV7-2 16 TRBD1 TRBJ1-1 .
CASSEAQDPTLHF TGTGCCAGCAGTGAAGCCCAGGATCCCACCCTCCACTTT TRBV6-1 13 . TRBJ1-6 few
CASSLSSGEEQYF TGTGCCAGCAGCTTATCTAGCGGGGAAGAGCAGTACTTC TRBV7-3 13 TRBD2 TRBJ2-7 .
CASSHRDNYGYTF TGTGCCAGCAGCCATCGGGACAACTATGGCTACACCTTC TRBV3-1/TRBV3-2 13 . TRBJ1-2 .
CASSQDRDEQFF TGCGCCAGCAGCCAAGATAGGGATGAGCAGTTCTTC TRBV4-3 12 . TRBJ2-1 .
CASSPQGAANEQFF TGTGCCAGCAGCCCCCAGGGGGCGGCCAATGAGCAGTTCTTC TRBV7-2 14 TRBD1 TRBJ2-1 .
CATQGTHQPQHF TGTGCCACCCAGGGTACTCACCAGCCCCAGCATTTT TRBV28 12 . TRBJ1-5 .
CSATDPRTVSSTNEKLFF TGCAGTGCTACTGACCCCCGGACAGTCTCCTCAACTAATGAAAAACTGTTTTTT TRBV20-1 18 . TRBJ1-4 .
CASSLGWQGAGQPQHF TGTGCCAGCAGCTTAGGTTGGCAGGGGGCTGGACAGCCCCAGCATTTT TRBV7-2 16 TRBD1 TRBJ1-5 .
CASSIVHPTGRNQPQHF TGTGCCAGTAGTATAGTTCACCCGACAGGGCGAAATCAGCCCCAGCATTTT TRBV19 17 TRBD1 TRBJ1-5 few
CASRHTSGGPGELFF TGTGCCAGCAGACATACTAGCGGGGGCCCCGGGGAGCTGTTTTTT TRBV7-6 15 TRBD2 TRBJ2-2 .
CAAQGLNNEKLFF TGTGCCGCCCAGGGGTTAAATAATGAAAAACTGTTTTTT TRBV30 13 . TRBJ1-4 .